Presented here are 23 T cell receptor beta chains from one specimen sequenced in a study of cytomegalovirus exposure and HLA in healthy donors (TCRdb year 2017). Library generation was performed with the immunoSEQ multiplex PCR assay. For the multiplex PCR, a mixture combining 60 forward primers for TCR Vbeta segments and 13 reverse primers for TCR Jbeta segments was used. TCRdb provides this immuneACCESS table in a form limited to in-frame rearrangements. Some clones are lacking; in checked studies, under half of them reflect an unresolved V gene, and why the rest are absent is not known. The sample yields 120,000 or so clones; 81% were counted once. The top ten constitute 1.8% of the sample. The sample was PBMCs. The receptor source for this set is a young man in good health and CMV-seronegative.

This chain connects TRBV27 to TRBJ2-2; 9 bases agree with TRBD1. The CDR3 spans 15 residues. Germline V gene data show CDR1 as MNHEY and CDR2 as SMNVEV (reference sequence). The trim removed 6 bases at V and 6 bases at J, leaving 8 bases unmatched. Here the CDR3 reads CASRPGTGQAGELFF. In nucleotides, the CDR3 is TGTGCCAGCAGGCCCGGGACAGGGCAAGCCGGGGAGCTGTTTTTT.

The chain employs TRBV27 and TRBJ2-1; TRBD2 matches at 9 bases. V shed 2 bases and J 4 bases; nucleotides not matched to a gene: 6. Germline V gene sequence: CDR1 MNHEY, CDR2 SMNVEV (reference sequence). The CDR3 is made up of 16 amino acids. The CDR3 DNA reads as TGTGCCAGCAGTTTAGGGTGGCTAGCGGGGTACAATGAGCAGTTCTTC. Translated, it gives CASSLGWLAGYNEQFF.

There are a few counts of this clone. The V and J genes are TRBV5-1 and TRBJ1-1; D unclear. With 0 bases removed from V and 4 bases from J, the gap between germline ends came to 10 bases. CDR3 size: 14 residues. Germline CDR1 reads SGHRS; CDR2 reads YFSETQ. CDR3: CASSLGPRGTEAFF. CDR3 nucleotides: TGCGCCAGCAGCTTGGGACCGCGCGGCACTGAAGCTTTCTTT.

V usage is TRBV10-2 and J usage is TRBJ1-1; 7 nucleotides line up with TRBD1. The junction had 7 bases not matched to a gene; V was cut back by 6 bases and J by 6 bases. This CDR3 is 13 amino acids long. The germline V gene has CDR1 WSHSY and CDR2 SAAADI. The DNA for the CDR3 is TGCGCCAGCAGCGGACAGGAGGGGGCTGAAGCTTTCTTT. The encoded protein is CASSGQEGAEAFF.

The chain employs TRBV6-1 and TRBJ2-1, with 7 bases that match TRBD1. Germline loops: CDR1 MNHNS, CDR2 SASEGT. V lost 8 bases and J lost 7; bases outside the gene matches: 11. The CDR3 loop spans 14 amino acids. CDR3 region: CASVTGAAENEQFF. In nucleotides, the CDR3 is TGTGCCAGCGTCACAGGGGCCGCAGAGAATGAGCAGTTCTTC.

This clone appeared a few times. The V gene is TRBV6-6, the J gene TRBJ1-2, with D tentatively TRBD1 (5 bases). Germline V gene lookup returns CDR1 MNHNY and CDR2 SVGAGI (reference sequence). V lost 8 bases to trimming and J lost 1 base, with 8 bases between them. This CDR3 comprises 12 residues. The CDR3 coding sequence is TGTGCCAGCCAGACAGTTAACTATGGCTACACCTTC. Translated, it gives CASQTVNYGYTF.

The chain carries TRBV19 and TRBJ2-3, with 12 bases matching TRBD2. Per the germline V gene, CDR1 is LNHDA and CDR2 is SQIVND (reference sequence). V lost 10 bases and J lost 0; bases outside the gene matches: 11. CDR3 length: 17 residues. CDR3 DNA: TGTGCCACCCCTTGCTGGACTAGCGGGGACAGCACAGATACGCAGTATTTT. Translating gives CATPCWTSGDSTDTQYF.

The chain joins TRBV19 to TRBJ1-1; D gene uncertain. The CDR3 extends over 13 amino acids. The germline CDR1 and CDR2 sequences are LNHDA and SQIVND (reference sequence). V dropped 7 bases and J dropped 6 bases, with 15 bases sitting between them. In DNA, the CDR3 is TGTGCCAGTAACGACACGCCAGGCGCTGAAGCTTTCTTT. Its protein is CASNDTPGAEAFF. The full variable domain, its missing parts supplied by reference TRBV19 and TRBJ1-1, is DGGITQSPKYLFRKEGQNVTLSCEQNLNHDAMYWYRQDPGQGLRLIYYSQIVNDFQKGDIAEGYSVSREKKESFPLTVTSAQKNPTAFYLCASNDTPGAEAFFGQGTRLTVV.

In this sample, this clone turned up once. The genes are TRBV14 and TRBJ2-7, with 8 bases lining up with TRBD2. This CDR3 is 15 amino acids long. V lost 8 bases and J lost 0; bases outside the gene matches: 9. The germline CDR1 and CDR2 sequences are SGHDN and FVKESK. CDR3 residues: CASAPRGGSSYEQYF. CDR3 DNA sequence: TGTGCCAGCGCGCCCCGGGGGGGGAGCTCCTACGAGCAGTACTTC.

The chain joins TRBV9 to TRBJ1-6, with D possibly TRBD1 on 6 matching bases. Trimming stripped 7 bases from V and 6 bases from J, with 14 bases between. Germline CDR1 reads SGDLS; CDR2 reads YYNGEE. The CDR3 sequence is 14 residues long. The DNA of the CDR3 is TGTGCCAGCTCAGGTAACAGGGCTAATTCACCCCTCCACTTT. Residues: CASSGNRANSPLHF.

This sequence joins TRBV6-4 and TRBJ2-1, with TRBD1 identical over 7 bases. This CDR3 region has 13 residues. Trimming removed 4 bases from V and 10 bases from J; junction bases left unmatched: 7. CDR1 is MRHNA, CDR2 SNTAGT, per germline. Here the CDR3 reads CASSVDRTGEQFF. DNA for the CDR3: TGTGCCAGCAGTGTGGATAGGACAGGCGAGCAGTTCTTC.

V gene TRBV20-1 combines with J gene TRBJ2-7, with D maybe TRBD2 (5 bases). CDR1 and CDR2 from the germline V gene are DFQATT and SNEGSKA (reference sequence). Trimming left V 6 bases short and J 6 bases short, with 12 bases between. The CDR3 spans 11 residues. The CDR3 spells CSANGVGEQYF. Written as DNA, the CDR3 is TGCAGTGCCAACGGGGTGGGCGAGCAGTACTTC.

In DNA, the CDR3 is TGTGCCAGCAGTGGCCCGGGACAGGGAAATGAAAAACTGTTTTTT. Protein product: CASSGPGQGNEKLFF. The chain is built from TRBV25-1 and TRBJ1-4; 9 bases are shared with TRBD1. V lost 4 bases to trimming and J lost 5 bases; unmatched junction nucleotides: 5. This CDR3 is 15 amino acids long. Germline loops: CDR1 MGHDK, CDR2 SYGVNS.

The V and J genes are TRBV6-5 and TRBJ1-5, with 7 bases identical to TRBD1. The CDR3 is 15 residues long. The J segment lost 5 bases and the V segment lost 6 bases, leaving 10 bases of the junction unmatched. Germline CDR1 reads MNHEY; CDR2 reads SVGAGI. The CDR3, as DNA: TGTGCCAGCAGCCGCGGACAGGACGGGTATCAGCCCCAGCATTTT. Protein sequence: CASSRGQDGYQPQHF.

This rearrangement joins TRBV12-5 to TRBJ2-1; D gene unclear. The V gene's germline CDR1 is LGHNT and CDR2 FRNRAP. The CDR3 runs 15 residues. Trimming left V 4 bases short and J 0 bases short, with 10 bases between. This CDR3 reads CASGYRQASYNEQFF. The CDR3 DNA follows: TGTGCTAGTGGTTACCGACAAGCCTCCTACAATGAGCAGTTCTTC.

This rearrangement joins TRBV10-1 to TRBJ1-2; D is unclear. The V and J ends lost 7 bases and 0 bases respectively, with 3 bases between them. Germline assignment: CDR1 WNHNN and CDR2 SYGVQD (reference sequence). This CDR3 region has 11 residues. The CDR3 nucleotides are TGCGCCAGCAAGCCTAACTATGGCTACACCTTC. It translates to CASKPNYGYTF.

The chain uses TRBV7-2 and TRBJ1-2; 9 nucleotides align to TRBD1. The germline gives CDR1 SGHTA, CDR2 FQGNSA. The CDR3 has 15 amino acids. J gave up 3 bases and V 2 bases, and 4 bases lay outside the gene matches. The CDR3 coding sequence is TGTGCCAGCAGCTTAACCGGGACAGGGTACTATGGCTACACCTTC. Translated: CASSLTGTGYYGYTF.

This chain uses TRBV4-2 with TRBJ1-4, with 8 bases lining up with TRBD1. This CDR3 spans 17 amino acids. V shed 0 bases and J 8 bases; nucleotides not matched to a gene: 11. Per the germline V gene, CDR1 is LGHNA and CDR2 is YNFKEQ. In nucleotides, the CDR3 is TGTGCCAGCAGCCAAGACCGGGACAGGCTTCCGGAGGAAAAACTGTTTTTT. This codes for CASSQDRDRLPEEKLFF.

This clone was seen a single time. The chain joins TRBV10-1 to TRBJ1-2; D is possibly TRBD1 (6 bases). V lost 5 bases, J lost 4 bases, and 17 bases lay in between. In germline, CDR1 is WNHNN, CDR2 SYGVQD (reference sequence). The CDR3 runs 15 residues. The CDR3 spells CASSLQGPGFYGYTF. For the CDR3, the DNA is TGCGCCAGCAGTTTACAGGGTCCGGGATTCTATGGCTACACCTTC.

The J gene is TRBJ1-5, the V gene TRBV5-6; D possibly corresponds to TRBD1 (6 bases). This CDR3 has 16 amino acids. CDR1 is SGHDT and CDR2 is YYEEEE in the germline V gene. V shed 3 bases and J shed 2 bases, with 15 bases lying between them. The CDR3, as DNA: TGTGCCAGCAGCTCTGGGGGGGGCTATGGCAATCAGCCCCAGCATTTT. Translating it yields CASSSGGGYGNQPQHF.

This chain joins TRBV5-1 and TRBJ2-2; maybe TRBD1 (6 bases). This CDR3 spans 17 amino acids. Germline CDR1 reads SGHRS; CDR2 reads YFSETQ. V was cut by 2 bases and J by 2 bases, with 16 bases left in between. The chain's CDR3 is CASSFLTGTRNTGELFF. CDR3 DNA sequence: TGCGCCAGCAGCTTCCTAACCGGGACACGCAACACCGGGGAGCTGTTTTTT.

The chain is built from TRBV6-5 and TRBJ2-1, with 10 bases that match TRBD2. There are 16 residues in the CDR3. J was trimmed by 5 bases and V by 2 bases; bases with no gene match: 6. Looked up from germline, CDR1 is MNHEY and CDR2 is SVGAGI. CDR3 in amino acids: CASSYGRLAGDNEQFF. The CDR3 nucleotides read TGTGCCAGCAGTTACGGTCGGCTAGCGGGGGACAATGAGCAGTTCTTC.

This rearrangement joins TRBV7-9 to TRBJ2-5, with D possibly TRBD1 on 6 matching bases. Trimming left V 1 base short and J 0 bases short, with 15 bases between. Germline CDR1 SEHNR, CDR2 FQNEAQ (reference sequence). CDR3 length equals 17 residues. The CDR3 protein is CASSLGGGTPYQETQYF. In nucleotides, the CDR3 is TGTGCCAGCAGCTTAGGGGGTGGGACACCGTACCAAGAGACCCAGTACTTC. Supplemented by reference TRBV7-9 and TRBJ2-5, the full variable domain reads DTGVSQNPRHKITKRGQNVTFRCDPISEHNRLYWYRQTLGQGPEFLTYFQNEAQLEKSRLLSDRFSAERPKGSFSTLEIQRTEQGDSAMYLCASSLGGGTPYQETQYFGPGTRLLVL.